This record covers a single TCR beta chain. The method was immunoSEQ multiplex PCR; TCRdb's version includes in-frame clones alone and lacks a portion of them. The table shows tens of thousands of clones, with around 92% occurring only once. CDR1 SGDLS and CDR2 YYNGEE come from the germline V gene. This CDR3 contains 15 residues. Trimming took 4 bases from V and 3 from J; bases not matched to a gene: 9. The entry originates in a study of T cell changes during pregnancy in multiple sclerosis. V usage is TRBV9 and J usage is TRBJ1-1, with 7 bases matching TRBD1. Sequencing was performed on CD8+ T cells from peripheral blood mononuclear cells, taken in the third trimester of pregnancy. This clonotype was sampled from a female donor in good health, enrolled as a control in a pregnancy study. CDR3 nucleotides: TGTGCCAGCAGCCCAGGGGGTGGCAGCTACACTGAAGCTTTCTTT. Translated, it gives CASSPGGGSYTEAFF.